The 28 T cell receptor beta chains below were found in one sample sequenced in a study of blood T cell repertoires in COVID-19. Only in-frame clones appear in the TCRdb table, and some are missing; sequencing was by immunoSEQ multiplex PCR. Of around 260,000 clones in the sample, more than 85% were seen once. The sequenced sample was peripheral blood. The receptor source for this set is a person aged 18 to 35 with COVID-19, enrolled during active disease.

This chain joins TRBV5-1 and TRBJ1-2; 8 nucleotides match TRBD1. The CDR3 loop spans 16 amino acids. Germline lookup yields CDR1 SGHRS and CDR2 YFSETQ. V lost 2 bases, J lost 0 bases, and 6 bases stayed unmatched. The DNA for the CDR3 is TGCGCCAGCAGCTTTGGACAGGGCGCCGCTAACTATGGCTACACCTTC. Translated, it gives CASSFGQGAANYGYTF.

The V call is TRBV18, the J call TRBJ2-1, with D possibly matching TRBD1 (5 bases). V lost 2 bases to trimming and J lost 6 bases, with 14 bases between them. This CDR3 has 15 amino acids. CDR1 KGHSH and CDR2 LQKENI come from the germline V gene. The CDR3 DNA reads as TGTGCCAGCTCACCATACCCAGGGATCGGCAATGAGCAGTTCTTC. Translating it yields CASSPYPGIGNEQFF.

The J gene is TRBJ1-2, the V gene TRBV5-1, with no clear D. V was cut by 1 base and J by 8 bases, with 18 bases left in between. Looked up from germline, CDR1 is SGHRS and CDR2 is YFSETQ. CDR3 length: 15 residues. CDR3 DNA sequence: TGCGCCAGCAGCTTGTCTCGGCCTTTTGAGAGGGGCTACACCTTC. Protein sequence: CASSLSRPFERGYTF.

The gene calls are TRBV29-1 and TRBJ1-1, with 7 bases identical to TRBD1. J was trimmed by 1 base and V by 5 bases; bases with no gene match: 4. The CDR3 consists of 13 residues. From germline, CDR1 is SQVTM and CDR2 ANQGSEA. The CDR3 DNA is TGCAGCGTTAACAGGGGAGAGAACACTGAAGCTTTCTTT. Translated: CSVNRGENTEAFF.

The DNA of the CDR3 is TGTGCCAGCAGCGGCGGGAGTTGGGCAGATACGCAGTATTTT. Its protein is CASSGGSWADTQYF. The chain links TRBV7-9 to TRBJ2-3; 7 bases map to TRBD2. V shed 5 bases, J shed 4 bases, and the junction held 6 bases outside the gene matches. The CDR3 is 14 amino acids. In germline, CDR1 is SEHNR, CDR2 FQNEAQ (reference sequence).

This chain links TRBV4-1 with TRBJ2-3, with TRBD2 matching 7 bases. CDR1 is MGHRA, CDR2 YSYEKL, per germline. The CDR3 runs 16 residues. V shed 0 bases, J shed 6 bases, and the junction held 9 bases outside the gene matches. As DNA, the CDR3 is TGCGCCAGCAGCCAAGATCCGGGGGGAGTCCTGGATACGCAGTATTTT. It specifies CASSQDPGGVLDTQYF.

The chain couples TRBV27 to TRBJ1-1; TRBD1 is a possible D gene (6 bases). CDR1 and CDR2 (germline): MNHEY, SMNVEV (reference sequence). This CDR3 is 15 amino acids long. The germline V and J ends were trimmed by 6 bases and 5 bases, with 19 bases remaining between them. The CDR3, as DNA: TGTGCCAGCAGACTATTCGGACAGCTTGAGACTGAAGCTTTCTTT. This translates into CASRLFGQLETEAFF.

The genes are TRBV10-3 and TRBJ2-2; D might be TRBD2 (6 bases). Trimming pared 8 bases from V and 6 bases from J, leaving 19 bases between. This CDR3 is built from 15 residues. Germline V gene sequence: CDR1 ENHRY, CDR2 SYGVKD. The CDR3 region is CAIGTPPGDPGELFF. CDR3 in DNA: TGTGCCATCGGGACCCCCCCGGGGGACCCCGGGGAGCTGTTTTTT.

V gene TRBV25-1 combines with J gene TRBJ2-7, with 9 bases matching TRBD2. The germline V gene encodes CDR1 MGHDK and CDR2 SYGVNS. This CDR3 spans 14 amino acids. The V gene end was trimmed by 5 bases and the J gene end by 7 bases; junction bases not matched to a gene: 9. As DNA, the CDR3 is TGTGCCAGCAGTCGTCGCGGGAGGGCCTGGGAGCAGTACTTC. Its protein product is CASSRRGRAWEQYF.

The gene calls are TRBV6-5 and TRBJ2-5, with 8 bases matching TRBD1. After removal of 1 base from V and 7 bases from J, the junction contained 11 bases not matched to a gene. This CDR3 has 16 residues. CDR1 is MNHEY, CDR2 SVGAGI, per germline. The CDR3 sequence: CASSYFAGQGGSTQYF. For the CDR3, the DNA is TGTGCCAGCAGTTACTTCGCCGGACAGGGAGGTTCGACCCAGTACTTC.

This rearrangement joins TRBV14 to TRBJ2-7; D is ambiguous. Deletions cut 1 base from V and 3 bases from J, with 7 bases between. Germline V gives CDR1 SGHDN, CDR2 FVKESK. This CDR3 comprises 13 residues. The CDR3 sequence is CASSQVGDYEQYF. The CDR3 DNA is TGTGCCAGCAGCCAAGTCGGTGACTACGAGCAGTACTTC.

This clone appeared a single time. V is TRBV9 and J is TRBJ1-1; TRBD1 matches at 7 bases. This CDR3 is 14 amino acids long. Germline CDR1 reads SGDLS; CDR2 reads YYNGEE. V trimming: 0 bases; J trimming: 4 bases; junction bases outside the gene matches: 3. CDR3 in amino acids: CASSVVAGGTEAFF. In DNA form, the CDR3 reads TGTGCCAGCAGCGTAGTTGCAGGGGGCACTGAAGCTTTCTTT. The full variable domain, in which reference TRBV9 and TRBJ1-1 provide the parts outside the CDR3, is DSGVTQTPKHLITATGQRVTLRCSPRSGDLSVYWYQQSLDQGLQFLIQYYNGEERAKGNILERFSAQQFPDLHSELNLSSLELGDSALYFCASSVVAGGTEAFFGQGTRLTVV.

The chain combines TRBV9 with TRBJ2-3, with D perhaps TRBD2 (5 bases). Trimming pared 0 bases from V and 4 bases from J, leaving 9 bases between. The CDR3 sequence is 14 residues long. Germline V CDR1 and CDR2: SGDLS, YYNGEE. The CDR3 region is CASSVVALADTQYF. CDR3 in DNA: TGTGCCAGCAGCGTAGTAGCGCTAGCAGATACGCAGTATTTT.

V usage is TRBV6-5 and J usage is TRBJ2-3; D gene ambiguous. V lost 2 bases, J lost 2 bases, and 5 bases lay in between. This CDR3 has 13 amino acids. CDR1 and CDR2 from the germline V gene are MNHEY and SVGAGI. This CDR3 is CASSYRYTDTQYF. In DNA, the CDR3 is TGTGCCAGCAGTTACCGCTACACAGATACGCAGTATTTT.

The CDR3 sequence is CASSLVGRGTHEQYF. The CDR3 nucleotides read TGTGCCAGCAGCTTAGTCGGCAGGGGCACCCACGAGCAGTACTTC. The chain couples TRBV7-2 to TRBJ2-7; maybe TRBD1 (6 bases). Germline assignment: CDR1 SGHTA and CDR2 FQGNSA. The CDR3 is 15 amino acids. V was shortened by 1 base and J by 5 bases, with 15 bases between the two germline ends.

This clone showed up just once. The chain links TRBV12-5 to TRBJ2-2, with 14 bases aligning to TRBD2. The CDR3 consists of 16 residues. Trimming removed 5 bases from V and 7 bases from J; junction bases left unmatched: 6. Germline assignment: CDR1 LGHNT and CDR2 FRNRAP. The CDR3 spells CASGRGLAGGVGELFF. CDR3 nucleotides: TGTGCTAGTGGTCGAGGACTAGCGGGAGGAGTCGGGGAGCTGTTTTTT.

The chain links TRBV28 to TRBJ1-2; 8 bases map to TRBD1. Germline V gene sequence: CDR1 MDHEN, CDR2 SYDVKM. V shed 6 bases, J shed 7 bases, and the junction held 4 bases outside the gene matches. This CDR3 region has 12 residues. CDR3 sequence reads: CASRRTGGGYTF. The CDR3 nucleotides read TGTGCCAGCAGACGCACAGGGGGTGGCTACACCTTC.

A single count supports this clone. The chain has TRBV25-1 and TRBJ2-7; 7 bases map to TRBD2. Germline CDR1 is MGHDK and CDR2 is SYGVNS. Trimming removed 5 bases from V and 4 bases from J; junction bases left unmatched: 5. The CDR3 runs to 13 residues. The CDR3 sequence is CASSLAGFYEQYF. Written as DNA, the CDR3 is TGTGCCAGCAGTTTAGCGGGTTTTTACGAGCAGTACTTC.

This sequence joins TRBV15 and TRBJ1-5; 8 bases are a match to TRBD1. Germline V gene data show CDR1 as LNHNV and CDR2 as YYDKDF (reference sequence). Trimming at V came to 5 bases and at J to 5 bases, leaving 5 bases not matched to a gene. This CDR3 comprises 14 residues. The CDR3 spells CATSPPGGHQPQHF. The CDR3 DNA is TGTGCCACCAGCCCCCCAGGGGGCCATCAGCCCCAGCATTTT.

This chain links TRBV27 with TRBJ1-5; 7 bases line up with TRBD1. The CDR3 length is 15 residues. V was pared by 3 bases and J by 1 base, with 3 bases of the junction left unmatched. Germline V lookup: CDR1 MNHEY, CDR2 SMNVEV (reference sequence). CDR3 protein: CASSLATGSNQPQHF. As DNA, the CDR3 is TGTGCCAGCAGTTTGGCGACAGGGAGCAATCAGCCCCAGCATTTT.

The V gene is TRBV6-5, the J gene TRBJ2-5, with D perhaps TRBD1 (6 bases). Germline V gene sequence: CDR1 MNHEY, CDR2 SVGAGI. The V end was cut by 5 bases, the J end by 1 base, with 14 bases between. This CDR3 has 15 residues. CDR3 DNA sequence: TGTGCCAGCAGTAAGACAGGTACCCTCCAAGAGACCCAGTACTTC. Translating gives CASSKTGTLQETQYF.

The V call is TRBV4-2, the J call TRBJ2-2; 7 bases are a match to TRBD2. Germline V gives CDR1 LGHNA, CDR2 YNFKEQ. The CDR3 extends over 15 amino acids. V lost 4 bases to trimming and J lost 7 bases; unmatched junction nucleotides: 9. The CDR3 here is CASSRRAGSLGELFF. In nucleotides, the CDR3 is TGTGCCAGCAGCCGTAGAGCGGGATCGCTCGGGGAGCTGTTTTTT.

The CDR3 DNA follows: TGTGCCAGCACGAACAGGGGAACCGGGGAGCTGTTTTTT. Its protein is CASTNRGTGELFF. This chain connects TRBV27 to TRBJ2-2, with TRBD1 identical over 7 bases. The V gene end was trimmed by 7 bases and the J gene end by 5 bases; junction bases not matched to a gene: 4. From germline, CDR1 is MNHEY and CDR2 SMNVEV (reference sequence). CDR3 length: 13 amino acids.

V usage is TRBV7-7 and J usage is TRBJ2-1; 9 nucleotides align to TRBD2. This CDR3 comprises 15 residues. Trimming took 3 bases from V and 6 from J; bases not matched to a gene: 6. In germline, CDR1 is SSHAT, CDR2 FNYEAQ (reference sequence). This chain's CDR3 is CASSLGLAGINEQFF. CDR3 DNA sequence: TGTGCCAGCAGCTTGGGTCTAGCGGGGATCAATGAGCAGTTCTTC.

The rearrangement links TRBV7-9 to TRBJ2-3; the match to TRBD1 covers 7 bases. This CDR3 has 15 residues. With 4 bases clipped from V and 14 bases from J, the junction kept 18 bases outside the gene matches. CDR1 is SEHNR and CDR2 is FQNEAQ in the germline V gene (reference sequence). The CDR3 is CASSSNIHTGARPYF. The DNA of the CDR3 is TGTGCCAGCAGCTCCAATATACACACAGGGGCGCGTCCGTATTTT.

The rearrangement uses TRBV5-4 and TRBJ2-7, with D maybe TRBD2 (6 bases). V gave up 4 bases and J gave up 0 bases, with 20 bases separating them. This CDR3 has 17 amino acids. From germline, CDR1 is SGHNT and CDR2 YYREEE (reference sequence). The CDR3 sequence: CASSPNDWDGSSYEQYF. The CDR3 bases are TGTGCCAGCAGCCCCAACGATTGGGACGGGAGCTCCTACGAGCAGTACTTC.

Comment on this clone: A read error may account for a junction end that differs from germline. The chain employs TRBV7-7 and TRBJ2-5; D is perhaps TRBD1 (6 bases). Germline CDR1 SSHAT, CDR2 FNYEAQ (reference sequence). The length of the CDR3 is 15 residues. The CDR3 region is CASSLGGDLQETQYF. In nucleotides, the CDR3 is TGTGCTAGCAGCTTAGGGGGAGACCTCCAAGAGACCCAGTACTTC.

The chain joins TRBV7-3 to TRBJ1-2, with D unclear. The V end was cut by 5 bases, the J end by 3 bases, with 13 bases between. The length of the CDR3 is 14 residues. Germline V gene data show CDR1 as SGHTA and CDR2 as FQGTGA. The CDR3 sequence: CASSLRGGDYGYTF. The CDR3, as DNA: TGTGCCAGCAGCCTACGGGGAGGCGACTATGGCTACACCTTC.